These T cell receptor beta chains were read from a single sample in a study of T cell responses to AZD1222 COVID-19 vaccine. The repertoire was sequenced with immunoSEQ multiplex PCR; TCRdb's copy has only in-frame clones and lacks some. The data contain around 120,000 clones, under 90% of them seen just once; the ten biggest clones take up 3.5% to 5%. The sequencing here drew on peripheral blood, taken on day 0 of AZD1222 vaccination. These receptors came from an adult in good health. Both conserved end residues are trimmed from each CDR3. D genes are given only for firm matches. Not every row has a clone size; where given, it reads once, few, many or a size class.

TRBV3-1/TRBV3-2	TRBJ2-1	TRBD2	NA	ASSQEGRGLAGGNEQF
TRBV7-2	TRBJ2-1	NA	once	ASSLGQQGREF
TRBV21-1	TRBJ1-6	NA	NA	ASSKGRRMYNSPLH
TRBV6-5	TRBJ2-3	NA	NA	ASSYRPDTQY
TRBV19	TRBJ2-5	TRBD1	NA	ASSPRDRDQETQY
TRBV6-5	TRBJ1-2	TRBD1	NA	ASSYSGQGEMYGYT
TRBV5-1	TRBJ1-4	TRBD1	NA	ASSRSRNRGLREKLF
TRBV2	TRBJ1-1	NA	NA	ASRDTGSTEAF
TRBV7-2	TRBJ2-1	TRBD2	NA	ASSLVAGDEQF
TRBV28	TRBJ1-1	NA	many	ASSIHRQGVKAF
TRBV11-2	TRBJ1-2	NA	NA	ASSLEASNLDGYT
TRBV4-1	TRBJ1-5	NA	NA	ASSQEDQPQH
TRBV6-2/TRBV6-3	TRBJ2-1	TRBD2	NA	ASSYSTGLAGPSSYNEQF
TRBV28	TRBJ1-5	NA	NA	ASSLWGSGNQPQH
TRBV24-1	TRBJ2-2	TRBD2	NA	ATSDFSGRGKAGELF
TRBV2	TRBJ2-3	TRBD1	NA	ASSYRGQGTDTQY
TRBV6-4	TRBJ1-5	NA	NA	ASSEHRDDSNQPQH
TRBV3-1/TRBV3-2	TRBJ2-5	NA	NA	ASSQDRGETQY
TRBV11-3	TRBJ2-1	TRBD2	NA	ASSLAHGLAGRDEQF
TRBV6-5	TRBJ2-1	NA	NA	ASSQHLSYNEQF
TRBV9	TRBJ1-3	NA	NA	ASSVVGTTGNTIY
TRBV28	TRBJ2-1	TRBD2	NA	ASSSSFGGVLKFSYNEQF
TRBV5-5	TRBJ2-3	NA	NA	ASSSPQGTDTQY
TRBV6-5	TRBJ2-2	NA	NA	ASGGWANTGELF
TRBV7-9	TRBJ2-7	TRBD2	once	ASSFPPSGSAYEQY
TRBV29-1	TRBJ2-7	NA	NA	SVGKGTREQY
TRBV3-1/TRBV3-2	TRBJ1-5	NA	NA	ASSLRQGNQPQH
TRBV11-2	TRBJ2-7	NA	NA	ASSETYEQY
TRBV7-4	TRBJ2-5	NA	NA	ASSPRGNQETQY
TRBV19	TRBJ1-5	NA	NA	ASSSRGHYSNQPQH
TRBV7-9	TRBJ2-1	NA	NA	ASSLAAGDNEQF
TRBV19	TRBJ2-7	TRBD2	NA	ASSIGLAGSYEQY
TRBV19	TRBJ1-5	TRBD1	NA	ASSIGSGGAGQPQH
TRBV28	TRBJ1-2	TRBD1	NA	ASITGTGIYGYT
TRBV6-5	TRBJ1-2	NA	once	ASSSTRQGGYT
TRBV5-1	TRBJ2-5	NA	NA	ASSLTFQETQY
TRBV6-5	TRBJ2-1	NA	NA	ASSYSMRSSYNEQF
TRBV5-1	TRBJ2-1	TRBD2	NA	ASSSGLAGVSLLNEQF
TRBV28	TRBJ1-6	NA	NA	ASSFFGKGSRDGSNSPLH
TRBV19	TRBJ2-7	NA	NA	ASSPRRGYDEQY
TRBV27	TRBJ1-4	NA	NA	ATSEEGDEKLF
TRBV19	TRBJ2-5	TRBD1	NA	APGQQETQY
TRBV4-1	TRBJ2-2	TRBD2	NA	ASSQPRIGGGRADTGELF
TRBV10-3	TRBJ1-2	TRBD1	NA	AISGQGSWGYT
TRBV30	TRBJ1-6	NA	NA	AWSLSGSYNSPLH
TRBV24-1	TRBJ2-7	TRBD1	NA	ATSDLRTGYEQY
TRBV7-2	TRBJ2-7	NA	NA	ASRKPGPVHEQY
TRBV25-1	TRBJ1-1	NA	NA	ASSGQSMNTEAF
TRBV19	TRBJ2-7	TRBD2	NA	ASSPAAGVSYEQY
TRBV15	TRBJ2-7	TRBD1	once	ATSRNRGREEQY
TRBV7-9	TRBJ1-6	NA	NA	ASGDGSYSPLH
TRBV5-1	TRBJ2-1	TRBD2	NA	ASTRGTSGNEQF